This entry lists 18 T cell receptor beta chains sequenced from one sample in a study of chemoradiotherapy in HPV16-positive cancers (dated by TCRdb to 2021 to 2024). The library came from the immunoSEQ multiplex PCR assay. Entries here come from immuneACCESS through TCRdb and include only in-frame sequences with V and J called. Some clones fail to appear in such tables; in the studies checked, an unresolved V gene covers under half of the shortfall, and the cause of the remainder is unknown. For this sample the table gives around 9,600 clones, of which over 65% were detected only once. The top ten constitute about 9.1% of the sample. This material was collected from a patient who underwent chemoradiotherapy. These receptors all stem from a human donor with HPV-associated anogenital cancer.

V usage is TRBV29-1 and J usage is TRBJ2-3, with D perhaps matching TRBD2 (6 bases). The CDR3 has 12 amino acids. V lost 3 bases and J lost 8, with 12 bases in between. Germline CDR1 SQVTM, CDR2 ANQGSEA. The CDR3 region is CSVEGTLGTQYF. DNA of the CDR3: TGCAGCGTTGAGGGGACTCTGGGTACGCAGTATTTT.

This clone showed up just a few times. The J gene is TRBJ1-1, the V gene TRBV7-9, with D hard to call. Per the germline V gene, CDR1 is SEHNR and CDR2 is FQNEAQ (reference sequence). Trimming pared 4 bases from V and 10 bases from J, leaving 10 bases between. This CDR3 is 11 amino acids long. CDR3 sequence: CASSWVVGAFF. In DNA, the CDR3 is TGTGCCAGCAGCTGGGTGGTAGGAGCTTTCTTT.

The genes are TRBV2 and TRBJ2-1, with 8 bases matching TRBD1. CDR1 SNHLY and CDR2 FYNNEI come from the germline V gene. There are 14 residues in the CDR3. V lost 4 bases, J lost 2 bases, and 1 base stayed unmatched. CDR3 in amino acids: CASSADRAYNEQFF. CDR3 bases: TGTGCCAGCAGTGCGGACAGGGCCTACAATGAGCAGTTCTTC.

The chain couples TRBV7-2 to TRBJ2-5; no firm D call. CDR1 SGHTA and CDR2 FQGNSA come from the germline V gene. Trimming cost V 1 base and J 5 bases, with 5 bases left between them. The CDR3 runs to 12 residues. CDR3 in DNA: TGTGCCAGCAGCTTAGTAAGGGAGACCCAGTACTTC. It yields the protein CASSLVRETQYF.

CDR3 protein: CASSLQSGGPPYNEQFF. CDR3 nucleotides: TGTGCCAGCAGCTTACAAAGCGGGGGGCCCCCATACAATGAGCAGTTCTTC. The gene calls are TRBV7-2 and TRBJ2-1; 9 bases line up with TRBD2. V was clipped by 2 bases and J by 4 bases; unmatched bases: 9. Germline V lookup: CDR1 SGHTA, CDR2 FQGNSA. This CDR3 region has 17 residues.

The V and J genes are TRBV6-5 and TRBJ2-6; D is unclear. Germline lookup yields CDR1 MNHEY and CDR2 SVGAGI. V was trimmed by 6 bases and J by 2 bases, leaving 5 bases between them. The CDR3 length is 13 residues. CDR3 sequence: CASRAPGANVLTF. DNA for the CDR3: TGTGCCAGCAGAGCTCCTGGGGCCAACGTCCTGACTTTC.

CDR3 DNA: TGCGCCAGCAGCTTCGACAGAACGACGCAGTATTTT. Translation: CASSFDRTTQYF. The V gene is TRBV5-1, the J gene TRBJ2-3, with D maybe TRBD1 (5 bases). Germline CDR1 is SGHRS and CDR2 is YFSETQ. The V end was cut by 2 bases, the J end by 9 bases, with 10 bases between. This CDR3 spans 12 amino acids.

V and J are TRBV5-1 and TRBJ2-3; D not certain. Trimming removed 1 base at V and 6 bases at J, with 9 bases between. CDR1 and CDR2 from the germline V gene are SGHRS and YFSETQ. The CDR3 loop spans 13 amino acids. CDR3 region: CASSLISADTQYF. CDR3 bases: TGCGCCAGCAGCTTGATCAGTGCGGATACGCAGTATTTT. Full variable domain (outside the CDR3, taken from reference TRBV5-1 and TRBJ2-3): KAGVTQTPRYLIKTRGQQVTLSCSPISGHRSVSWYQQTPGQGLQFLFEYFSETQRNKGNFPGRFSGRQFSNSRSEMNVSTLELGDSALYLCASSLISADTQYFGPGTRLTVL.

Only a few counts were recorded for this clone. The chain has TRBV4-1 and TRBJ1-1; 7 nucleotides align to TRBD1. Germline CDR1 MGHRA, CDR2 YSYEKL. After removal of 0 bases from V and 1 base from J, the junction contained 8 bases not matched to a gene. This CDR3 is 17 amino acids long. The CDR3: CASSQDPQTGRNTEAFF. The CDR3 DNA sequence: TGCGCCAGCAGCCAAGATCCCCAGACAGGGCGGAACACTGAAGCTTTCTTT.

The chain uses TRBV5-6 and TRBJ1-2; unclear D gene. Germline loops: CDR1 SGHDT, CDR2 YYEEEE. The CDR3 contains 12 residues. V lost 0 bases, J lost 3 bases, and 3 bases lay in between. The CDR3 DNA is TGTGCCAGCAGCTTGGCGGACTATGGCTACACCTTC. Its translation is CASSLADYGYTF.

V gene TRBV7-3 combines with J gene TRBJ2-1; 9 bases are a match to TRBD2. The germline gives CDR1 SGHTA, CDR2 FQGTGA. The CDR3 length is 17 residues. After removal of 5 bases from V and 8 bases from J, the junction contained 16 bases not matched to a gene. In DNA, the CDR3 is TGTGCCAGCAGCGCCCAAGGTGGGACTAGCTTTTTAGATGAGCAGTTCTTC. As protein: CASSAQGGTSFLDEQFF.

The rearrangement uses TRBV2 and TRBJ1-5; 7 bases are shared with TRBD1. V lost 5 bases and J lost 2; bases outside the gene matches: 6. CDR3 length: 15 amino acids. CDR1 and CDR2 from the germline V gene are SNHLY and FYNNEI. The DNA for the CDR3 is TGTGCCAGCAGTTTACAGGGGTTCGGCAATCAGCCCCAGCATTTT. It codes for CASSLQGFGNQPQHF.

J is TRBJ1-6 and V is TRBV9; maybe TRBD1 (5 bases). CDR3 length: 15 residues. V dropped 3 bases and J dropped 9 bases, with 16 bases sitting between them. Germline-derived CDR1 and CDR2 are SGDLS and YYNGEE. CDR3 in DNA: TGTGCCAGCAGCGCCCGGGGCGACGGTATTTCACCCCTCCACTTT. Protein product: CASSARGDGISPLHF.

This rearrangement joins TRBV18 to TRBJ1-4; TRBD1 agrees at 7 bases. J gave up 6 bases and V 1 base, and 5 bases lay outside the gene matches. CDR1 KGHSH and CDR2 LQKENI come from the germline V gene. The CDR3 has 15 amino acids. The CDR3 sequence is CASSPRPGGDEKLFF. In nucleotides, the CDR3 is TGTGCCAGCTCACCACGGCCAGGGGGGGATGAAAAACTGTTTTTT.

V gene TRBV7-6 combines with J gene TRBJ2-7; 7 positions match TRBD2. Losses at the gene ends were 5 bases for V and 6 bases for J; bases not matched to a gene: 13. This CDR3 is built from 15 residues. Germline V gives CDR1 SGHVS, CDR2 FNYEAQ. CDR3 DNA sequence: TGTGCCAGCAGCCCCCGCATGGGAGGGGATGGCGAGCAGTACTTC. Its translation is CASSPRMGGDGEQYF.

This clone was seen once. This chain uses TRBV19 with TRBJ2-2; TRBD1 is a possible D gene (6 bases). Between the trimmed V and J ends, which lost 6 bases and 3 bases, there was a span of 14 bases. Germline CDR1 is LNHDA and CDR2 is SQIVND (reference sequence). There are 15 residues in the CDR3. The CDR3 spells CASRQGRQDTGELFF. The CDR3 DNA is TGTGCCAGTAGGCAGGGGCGGCAAGACACCGGGGAGCTGTTTTTT.

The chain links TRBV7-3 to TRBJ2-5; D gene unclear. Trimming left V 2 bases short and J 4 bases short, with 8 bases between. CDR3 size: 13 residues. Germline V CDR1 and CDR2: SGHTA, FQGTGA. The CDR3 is CASSLGPGETQYF. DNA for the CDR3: TGTGCCAGCAGCTTAGGCCCAGGAGAGACCCAGTACTTC.

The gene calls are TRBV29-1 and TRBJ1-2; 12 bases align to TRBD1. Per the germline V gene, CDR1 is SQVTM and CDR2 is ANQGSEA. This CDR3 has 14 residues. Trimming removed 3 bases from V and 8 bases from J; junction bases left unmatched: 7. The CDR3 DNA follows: TGCAGCGTTGATATTGGGACAGGGGGCACCGGCTACACCTTC. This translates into CSVDIGTGGTGYTF.